One and the same sample provided the 3 T cell receptor beta chains below, sequenced in a study of blood T cells in healthy people across ages. The authors ran a second PCR of roughly 6 to 12 cycles using a sample-barcoded 5' primer and a J-beta primer mix. MiXCR, run by TCRdb on the 5' RACE reads, gives a single entry per CDR3 protein. The top ten clones hold around 37% of a sample with hundreds of thousands of distinct CDR3 sequences, 58% of them seen once. Sequencing used blood. The receptor source for this set is a man aged 55 to 69 in good health.

The chain combines TRBV6-6 with TRBJ1-4; a weak D match, TRBD1 (6 bases). Germline CDR1 MNHNY, CDR2 SVGAGI (reference sequence). Trimming stripped 6 bases from V and 0 bases from J, with 11 bases between. This CDR3 spans 15 amino acids. The CDR3 is CASRPTGPTNEKLFF. The CDR3 DNA is TGTGCCAGCAGGCCGACAGGACCAACTAATGAAAAACTGTTTTTT.

This clonotype has just a few counts. CDR3 coding DNA: TGTGCCAGCCAGCCGGAGGGGGCAAGTTATGGCTACACCTTC. Encoded protein: CASQPEGASYGYTF. The gene calls are TRBV2 and TRBJ1-2, with 7 bases lining up with TRBD1. CDR1 SNHLY and CDR2 FYNNEI come from the germline V gene. This CDR3 contains 14 residues. Trimming at V came to 8 bases and at J to 5 bases, leaving 11 bases not matched to a gene. Full variable domain (outside the CDR3, taken from reference TRBV2 and TRBJ1-2): EPEVTQTPSHQVTQMGQEVILRCVPISNHLYFYWYRQILGQKVEFLVSFYNNEISEKSEIFDDQFSVERPDGSNFTLKIRSTKLEDSAMYFCASQPEGASYGYTFGSGTRLTVV.

V and J are TRBV5-1 and TRBJ2-2; a possible D gene is TRBD2 (5 bases). CDR1 SGHRS and CDR2 YFSETQ come from the germline V gene. The CDR3 has 15 residues. Trimming left V 7 bases short and J 1 base short, with 14 bases between. CDR3 loop: CASGVPGRNTGELFF. DNA of the CDR3: TGCGCCAGCGGCGTGCCGGGGAGGAACACCGGGGAGCTGTTTTTT.